Listed here are 28 T cell receptor beta chains from one sample, sequenced in a study of T cell changes during pregnancy in multiple sclerosis. Assay used: immunoSEQ multiplex PCR; TCRdb lists only in-frame clones, some missing. The sample records about 77,000 clones, around 93% being singletons. The material was peripheral blood, obtained after pregnancy. These receptors originate from a female donor in good health, enrolled as a control in a pregnancy study.

The chain employs TRBV6-1 and TRBJ1-5; D perhaps matches TRBD1 (6 bases). Looked up from germline, CDR1 is MNHNS and CDR2 is SASEGT. Trimming stripped 7 bases from V and 4 bases from J, with 8 bases between. The CDR3 runs 12 residues. The DNA for the CDR3 is TGTGCCAGCATGAGGGGGAATCAGCCCCAGCATTTT. Translation: CASMRGNQPQHF.

Concerning this clone: Other DNA sequences from this sample encode an identical CDR3 as well. The CDR3 reads CAWSVGTGGSNQPQHF. The CDR3 nucleotides read TGTGCCTGGAGTGTAGGGACAGGGGGGAGCAATCAGCCCCAGCATTTT. The gene calls are TRBV30 and TRBJ1-5; 11 bases match TRBD1. CDR1 and CDR2 (germline): GTSNPN, SVGIG (reference sequence). V lost 0 bases to trimming and J lost 1 base; unmatched junction nucleotides: 2. This CDR3 spans 16 amino acids.

The genes are TRBV5-4 and TRBJ2-5; no definite D call. The CDR3 is 17 amino acids. Germline V gene data show CDR1 as SGHNT and CDR2 as YYREEE (reference sequence). Trimming shortened V by 1 base and J by 0 bases, and 16 bases separated the two germline ends. The DNA of the CDR3 is TGTGCCAGCAGCTTGAGTGAGACACCTCAGTACCAAGAGACCCAGTACTTC. It is translated as CASSLSETPQYQETQYF.

CDR3 nucleotide sequence: TGTGCCAGCAGTGACCCTACCGGGACAGGGGGACGGAAACTGTTTTTT. It is translated as CASSDPTGTGGRKLFF. The chain couples TRBV25-1 to TRBJ1-4, with TRBD1 matching 11 bases. Germline V CDR1 and CDR2: MGHDK, SYGVNS. This CDR3 spans 16 amino acids. After removal of 3 bases from V and 11 bases from J, the junction contained 11 bases not matched to a gene.

The chain combines TRBV20-1 with TRBJ1-4, with no clear D. This CDR3 has 11 amino acids. Germline V CDR1 and CDR2: DFQATT, SNEGSKA (reference sequence). Trimming took off 7 bases at V and 8 bases at J, with 11 bases between the two ends. CDR3 sequence: CSVSSGEKLFF. In DNA, the CDR3 is TGCAGTGTTTCGTCCGGGGAAAAACTGTTTTTT.

The V call is TRBV14, the J call TRBJ2-3, with 9 bases fitting TRBD2. The germline V gene has CDR1 SGHDN and CDR2 FVKESK. This CDR3 has 14 residues. After removal of 6 bases from V and 3 bases from J, the junction contained 4 bases not matched to a gene. In nucleotides, the CDR3 is TGTGCCAGCAGTAGCGGGAGAGGTACAGATACGCAGTATTTT. Translating gives CASSSGRGTDTQYF.

The chain links TRBV5-1 to TRBJ2-2; no clear D. Trimming took 3 bases from V and 0 from J, leaving 12 bases between them. The CDR3 extends over 16 amino acids. From germline, CDR1 is SGHRS and CDR2 YFSETQ. The CDR3 spells CASSSGQRANTGELFF. CDR3 DNA sequence: TGCGCCAGCAGCTCCGGCCAGCGAGCGAACACCGGGGAGCTGTTTTTT.

The chain carries TRBV28 and TRBJ2-7, with 7 bases identical to TRBD2. The V segment lost 5 bases and the J segment 4 bases; nucleotides outside the gene matches: 11. The CDR3 loop spans 15 amino acids. Per the germline V gene, CDR1 is MDHEN and CDR2 is SYDVKM. Here the CDR3 reads CASSPFSSGAYEQYF. For the CDR3, the DNA is TGTGCCAGCAGTCCCTTTTCTAGCGGAGCTTACGAGCAGTACTTC. The full variable domain, completed using reference TRBV28 and TRBJ2-7, is DVKVTQSSRYLVKRTGEKVFLECVQDMDHENMFWYRQDPGLGLRLIYFSYDVKMKEKGDIPEGYSVSREKKERFSLILESASTNQTSMYLCASSPFSSGAYEQYFGPGTRLTVT.

This chain links TRBV9 with TRBJ2-3; 8 bases match TRBD2. There are 14 residues in the CDR3. Germline CDR1 and CDR2: SGDLS and YYNGEE. The V segment lost 4 bases and the J segment 5 bases; nucleotides outside the gene matches: 6. This chain's CDR3 is CASSLGGAVDTQYF. The CDR3, as DNA: TGTGCCAGCAGCCTCGGGGGGGCCGTAGATACGCAGTATTTT.

J is TRBJ1-5 and V is TRBV7-9; 7 bases align to TRBD1. V trimming: 1 base; J trimming: 2 bases; junction bases outside the gene matches: 5. Looked up from germline, CDR1 is SEHNR and CDR2 is FQNEAQ (reference sequence). The CDR3 runs 16 residues. The CDR3 is CASSLDRGGRNQPQHF. CDR3 DNA sequence: TGTGCCAGCAGCTTAGACAGGGGAGGCCGCAATCAGCCCCAGCATTTT. Supplemented by reference TRBV7-9 and TRBJ1-5, the full variable domain reads DTGVSQNPRHKITKRGQNVTFRCDPISEHNRLYWYRQTLGQGPEFLTYFQNEAQLEKSRLLSDRFSAERPKGSFSTLEIQRTEQGDSAMYLCASSLDRGGRNQPQHFGDGTRLSIL.

The V and J genes are TRBV7-9 and TRBJ2-7; a possible D gene is TRBD2 (6 bases). The CDR3 consists of 16 residues. Germline loops: CDR1 SEHNR, CDR2 FQNEAQ (reference sequence). The V and J ends lost 5 bases and 0 bases respectively, with 17 bases between them. In nucleotides, the CDR3 is TGTGCCAGCAGCCCCCGGGTCGCCGGGAGCTCCTACGAGCAGTACTTC. It translates to CASSPRVAGSSYEQYF.

The chain joins TRBV9 to TRBJ2-1; possibly TRBD2 for D (6 bases). V was clipped by 4 bases and J by 6 bases, with 11 bases between them. The germline CDR1 and CDR2 sequences are SGDLS and YYNGEE. This CDR3 contains 13 residues. CDR3 loop: CASSLGDFNEQFF. The CDR3 region has the DNA TGTGCCAGCAGCCTGGGGGACTTCAATGAGCAGTTCTTC.

This clone was found once. The V gene is TRBV30, the J gene TRBJ2-2; weak D call: TRBD1 (6 bases). The germline gives CDR1 GTSNPN, CDR2 SVGIG (reference sequence). CDR3 length equals 13 residues. V lost 3 bases, J lost 5 bases, and 10 bases lay in between. CDR3 in DNA: TGTGCCTGGAGATTACAGGGTACCGGGGAGCTGTTTTTT. This encodes CAWRLQGTGELFF.

The chain is built from TRBV4-1 and TRBJ2-1; 8 positions agree with TRBD2. The CDR3 extends over 15 amino acids. V gave up 0 bases and J gave up 8 bases; unmatched junction bases: 6. Looked up from germline, CDR1 is MGHRA and CDR2 is YSYEKL. CDR3 sequence: CASSQDQTSGDEQFF. The CDR3 region has the DNA TGCGCCAGCAGCCAAGACCAAACTAGCGGCGATGAGCAGTTCTTC.

The gene calls are TRBV4-2 and TRBJ2-5; 11 bases are shared with TRBD1. V was clipped by 3 bases and J by 4 bases; unmatched bases: 1. Germline assignment: CDR1 LGHNA and CDR2 YNFKEQ. The CDR3 runs to 14 residues. The CDR3 DNA reads TGTGCCAGCAGCCAGGACAGGGGGCTAGAGACCCAGTACTTC. Translating gives CASSQDRGLETQYF.

CDR3 sequence (DNA): TGTGCCAGCAGCGTAACCCCGGGACAGGGCCTTGAGCAGTTCTTC. It is translated as CASSVTPGQGLEQFF. This rearrangement joins TRBV9 to TRBJ2-1, with 9 bases lining up with TRBD1. This CDR3 comprises 15 residues. The V and J ends lost 1 base and 9 bases, in that order; junction bases with no gene match: 8. Germline V gene sequence: CDR1 SGDLS, CDR2 YYNGEE.

The chain uses TRBV6-5 and TRBJ1-3, with D possibly TRBD1 on 6 matching bases. CDR1 is MNHEY, CDR2 SVGAGI, per germline. The CDR3 runs to 14 residues. V lost 5 bases to trimming and J lost 5 bases, with 13 bases between them. The CDR3 protein is CASSNLDRRNTIYF. CDR3 bases: TGTGCCAGCAGTAACCTGGACAGAAGAAACACCATATATTTT.

The rearrangement joins TRBV6-1 to TRBJ1-1; weak D call: TRBD1 (6 bases). The germline V gene has CDR1 MNHNS and CDR2 SASEGT. There are 15 residues in the CDR3. V lost 5 bases, J lost 4 bases, and 17 bases lay in between. The CDR3 sequence: CASSSRAGTPTEAFF. The CDR3 DNA follows: TGTGCCAGCAGTTCCCGGGCAGGGACACCCACTGAAGCTTTCTTT.

This chain links TRBV4-1 with TRBJ2-5; 11 positions agree with TRBD2. Trimming at V came to 2 bases and at J to 7 bases, leaving 15 bases not matched to a gene. Germline V lookup: CDR1 MGHRA, CDR2 YSYEKL. The CDR3 has 18 residues. The CDR3 region has the DNA TGCGCCAGCAGCCAAACGCTACTAGCGGGGGCCGGGGCGGGGACCCAGTACTTC. It codes for CASSQTLLAGAGAGTQYF.

The chain is built from TRBV2 and TRBJ1-2, with TRBD1 identical over 10 bases. This CDR3 spans 14 amino acids. Germline CDR1 is SNHLY and CDR2 is FYNNEI. The J segment lost 6 bases and the V segment lost 4 bases, leaving 5 bases of the junction unmatched. CDR3 DNA sequence: TGTGCCAGCAGTGGGGGACAGGGGTCGGATGGCTACACCTTC. This encodes CASSGGQGSDGYTF.

The V call is TRBV14, the J call TRBJ1-3, with D possibly matching TRBD1 (6 bases). Germline loops: CDR1 SGHDN, CDR2 FVKESK. The CDR3 covers 16 residues. Trimming took off 4 bases at V and 0 bases at J, with 13 bases between the two ends. CDR3: CASSRLQGLSGNTIYF. The CDR3, as DNA: TGTGCCAGCAGCCGACTACAGGGCCTCTCTGGAAACACCATATATTTT.

The chain is built from TRBV7-9 and TRBJ2-1; D is possibly TRBD2 (6 bases). Germline CDR1 reads SEHNR; CDR2 reads FQNEAQ (reference sequence). V was trimmed by 3 bases and J by 5 bases, leaving 11 bases between them. The CDR3 contains 14 residues. The CDR3 here is CASSFVGGNNEQFF. For the CDR3, the DNA is TGTGCCAGCAGCTTCGTGGGCGGGAACAATGAGCAGTTCTTC.

The chain links TRBV11-2 to TRBJ2-1; the match to TRBD2 covers 8 bases. CDR1 and CDR2 (germline): SGHAT, FQNNGV. CDR3 length: 14 amino acids. The junction had 5 bases not matched to a gene; V was cut back by 5 bases and J by 5 bases. The CDR3: CASSPTSGHNEQFF. The CDR3 region has the DNA TGTGCCAGCAGCCCTACTAGCGGACACAATGAGCAGTTCTTC.

The rearrangement uses TRBV23-1 and TRBJ2-4; D not certain. TRBV23-1 is placed among ORFs of uncertain function. Trimming took 0 bases from V and 2 from J, leaving 8 bases between them. This CDR3 is 15 amino acids long. The DNA of the CDR3 is TGCGCCAGCAGTCAATCACCCAGAACCAAAAACATTCAGTACTTC. This encodes CASSQSPRTKNIQYF.

The chain recombines TRBV6-6 with TRBJ2-5; no reliable D call. The CDR3 length is 13 residues. Germline CDR1 MNHNY, CDR2 SVGAGI (reference sequence). Trimming removed 6 bases at V and 5 bases at J, with 13 bases between. DNA for the CDR3: TGTGCCAGCAGGCCGCCACAGTCCGAGACCCAGTACTTC. The encoded protein is CASRPPQSETQYF.

The chain is built from TRBV5-1 and TRBJ2-1; D perhaps matches TRBD2 (6 bases). CDR1 is SGHRS and CDR2 is YFSETQ in the germline V gene. The V end lost 2 bases, the J end lost 2 bases, and 14 bases lay between the germline ends. The CDR3 runs 16 residues. As DNA, the CDR3 is TGCGCCAGCAGCTTTCTTTCTGGAGGGGCCTACAATGAGCAGTTCTTC. This sequence encodes CASSFLSGGAYNEQFF.

This chain links TRBV6-4 with TRBJ2-1; D is ambiguous. The CDR3 length is 14 residues. The germline gives CDR1 MRHNA, CDR2 SNTAGT. V was pared by 3 bases and J by 1 base, with 7 bases between. The DNA of the CDR3 is TGTGCCAGCAGTGAGGCGGCTTCCTACAATGAGCAGTTCTTC. Protein sequence: CASSEAASYNEQFF.

The DNA of the CDR3 is TGTGCCAGCAGCCCTAGCGGGGATGGGACAGATACGCAGTATTTT. It encodes CASSPSGDGTDTQYF. The chain recombines TRBV9 with TRBJ2-3; 9 nucleotides line up with TRBD2. The CDR3 is 15 amino acids. V dropped 4 bases and J dropped 3; count of bases not matched to a gene: 6. CDR1 is SGDLS, CDR2 YYNGEE, per germline.